This TCR beta chain was obtained from a study of long-term antiretroviral therapy in people with HIV. Overall study results and limits: Comparison with controls showed narrower CDR3 length ranges in HIV repertoires.

The United States was where all participants with HIV were treated. A remark on this clone: Its antigen is unidentified.

CDR1 and CDR2 from the germline V gene are SGHVS and FNYEAQ. The V gene lost 3 bases and the J gene lost 1 base, with 14 bases spanning the gap. The CDR3 spans 16 residues. At the survey level, the v3.0 immunoSEQ assay was run. In sequencing, roughly 40,000-50,000 T-cell genomes per sample were targeted. Measured with immunoSEQ multiplex PCR; TCRdb has only the in-frame clones, and not every one. The sample comprises about 22,000 clones, 70% to 80% of which are singletons, and more than 8.5% rests with the top ten. This TCR was recovered from a woman aged 35 to 49 with HIV. Sequenced material: unsorted PBMCs, taken 1.2 years after starting antiretroviral therapy. This chain connects TRBV7-6 to TRBJ2-3; D is possibly TRBD2 (6 bases). This CDR3 is CASSFGAGTGTDTQYF. CDR3 nucleotide sequence: TGTGCCAGCAGCTTCGGTGCGGGAACCGGCACAGATACGCAGTATTTT.